What follows describes a single T cell receptor (beta chain). The sample is drawn from a study of T cell responses to AZD1222 COVID-19 vaccine. Profiled with immunoSEQ multiplex PCR; TCRdb holds only in-frame clones, not every one. The sample consists of 90,000 to 150,000 clones, 75% to 95% of them appearing once. This specimen was peripheral blood, taken 28 days after the second dose of the MenACWY control vaccine. The receptor's source is an adult who received the MenACWY meningococcal vaccine as a control.

CDR3 DNA: TGTGCCAGCAGTTTAGGATCCGCGGGGGGGCTTTCCCAAGAGACCCAGTACTTC. Protein product: CASSLGSAGGLSQETQYF. The V call is TRBV28, the J call TRBJ2-5; TRBD2 matches at 9 bases. Germline CDR1 is MDHEN and CDR2 is SYDVKM. The J segment lost 1 base and the V segment lost 2 bases, leaving 11 bases of the junction unmatched. The CDR3 totals 18 residues.